One and the same sample provided the 5 T cell receptor beta chains below, sequenced in a study of T cell clonality in common variable immunodeficiency. Sequencing used immunoSEQ multiplex PCR; TCRdb keeps in-frame clones, though not all of them. The table lists about 60,000 clones, with no singletons. What was sequenced was peripheral blood mononuclear cells. The receptors here all came from a person aged 18 to 75 in good health.

This clone was observed at least ten times. The CDR3 end lies 3 residues beyond the end of the read and is filled in from the germline J gene. The chain carries TRBV28 and TRBJ2-5; 10 bases are shared with TRBD1. Losses at the gene ends were 6 bases for V and 5 bases for J; bases not matched to a gene: 6. Germline loops: CDR1 MDHEN, CDR2 SYDVKM. The length of the CDR3 is 14 residues. The CDR3 loop reads CASRSGQGWETQYF. The covered CDR3 bases are TGTGCCAGCAGATCGGGACAGGGGTGGGAGACC.

This clone was recorded many times. The CDR3 end is not reached by the read, which stops 3 residues before it; the germline J gene fills it in. This chain joins TRBV30 and TRBJ2-1, with TRBD2 matching 9 bases. In germline, CDR1 is GTSNPN, CDR2 SVGIG (reference sequence). Unmatched junction bases numbered 4, after V lost 4 bases and J lost 6 bases. The CDR3 consists of 13 residues. The CDR3 region is CAWTSGISNEQFF. CDR3 bases read: TGTGCCTGGACTAGCGGGATCAGCAATGAG.

This clone appeared many times. The read ends 3 residues early relative to the CDR3; the germline J gene fills the gap. V usage is TRBV19 and J usage is TRBJ1-2, with TRBD1 as a possible D gene (5 bases). The CDR3 has 14 residues. CDR1 and CDR2 (germline): LNHDA, SQIVND (reference sequence). V was pared by 2 bases and J by 4 bases, with 11 bases between. The CDR3 protein is CASSIRGAGYGYTF. The CDR3 bases that were read are TGTGCCAGTAGTATAAGGGGAGCTGGCTATGGC.

This clone was counted many times. Read sequence stops 3 residues before the CDR3 end, and the germline J gene provides the missing end. This sequence joins TRBV7-6 and TRBJ2-3; TRBD2 matches at 12 bases. This CDR3 is 14 amino acids long. V trimming: 8 bases; J trimming: 0 bases; junction bases outside the gene matches: 0. Germline CDR1 SGHVS, CDR2 FNYEAQ. The CDR3 sequence is CASGLAGSTDTQYF. The covered CDR3 bases are TGTGCCAGCGGACTAGCGGGAAGCACAGATACG.

This clone has at least ten counts. The read comes to an end 3 residues before the CDR3 does, leaving the germline J gene to fill in the end. The rearrangement joins TRBV14 to TRBJ2-7; 7 positions agree with TRBD1. V was pared by 3 bases and J by 3 bases, with 8 bases of the junction left unmatched. This CDR3 is built from 15 residues. Germline values: CDR1 SGHDN, CDR2 FVKESK. Partial CDR3 DNA: TGTGCCAGCAGCCACGGACAGGTGTACTACTACGAG. It specifies CASSHGQVYYYE. The CDR3, in full, reads CASSHGQVYYYEQYF.